This T cell receptor beta chain was captured by sequencing in a study of T-cell memory formation after mild COVID-19 (dated by TCRdb to about 2021). For context, the study as a whole: Most TCR sequence clusters were specific to one of the two donors. Two young, previously healthy adult volunteers, one female and one male, were included in the cohort. T-cell clones expanding and contracting after mild COVID-19 in a couple of donors were tracked by longitudinal TCRalpha and TCRbeta repertoire sequencing. Beyond this particular receptor, the publication reports: Contracting CD4+ clones were found mainly in CM and EM memory subsets, while CD8+ clones were enriched in EMRA. The study covered only two mild cases, and larger cohorts including severe cases with pre-infection samples were considered necessary. SARS-CoV-2 specificity of the second-wave clones peaking on day 37 was not confirmed. Balanced CD4/CD8 phenotypes were observed for clones contracting from day 15 to 85, whereas a bias towards CD4+ was observed for a second wave of clones expanding from day 15 to 37. The detection of some responding clones in pre-infection memory suggests that pre-existing cross-reactive memory T cells joined the SARS-CoV-2 response.

Its CDR3 holds 16 amino acids, cysteine through phenylalanine. Only the CDR3 portion is preserved as DNA: 48 bases, with reading frame beginning at the first base. The germline ends are 10 bases apart after V is trimmed by 2 bases and J by 0 bases. Taken from the germline V gene, the CDR1 and CDR2 loops are SNHLY and FYNNEI. Ficoll-Paque density gradient centrifugation was the method used to isolate PBMCs. Reads for this sample came from an Illumina NovaSeq 6000. Using 5'RACE with constant-segment primers, TCRalpha and TCRbeta cDNA libraries were constructed, with sample barcodes and unique molecular identifiers added in the process. Trizol reagent was used to extract RNA from every sample. Library amplification was performed in two PCR steps, and a second sample barcode and Illumina TruSeq adapters were introduced in the second step. Sequencing of the libraries was done on an Illumina NovaSeq, producing 2 x 150 bp paired-end reads. Turning to the authors' computational methods: The reads were demultiplexed and collapsed into UMI-guided consensus sequences using migec v1.2.7. With mixcr v2.1.11, UMI consensuses were aligned to TRA and TRB V and J templates and assembled into clonotypes. A clonotype was counted as expanded or contracted only if both edgeR and NoisET called the change significant, with noise models trained on biological replicates. edgeR calls used a false discovery rate-adjusted p below 0.01 and a log2 fold-change threshold of 1. As an exploratory analysis of dynamics, PCA with hierarchical clustering was applied to max-normalized trajectories of the 1000 most abundant clonotypes. Each responding clone was given a CD4 or CD8 phenotype based on the CD4+ and CD8+ repertoires, which had been sequenced separately. The raw public data were reprocessed by TCRdb itself: fastp quality trimming at Q25, MiXCR clonotype calling, in-frame beta chains only. Each CDR3 protein appears once, grouped with its most common genes and DNA. TCRdb, not the authors, supplied the V and J calls. Here the sample has some 88,000 distinct CDR3 sequences; approximately 25% occur a single time. The ten largest account for roughly 39% of the sample.

This clonotype was detected only a few times. The antigen it recognizes is unknown. Per-nucleotide qualities are absent, and no much larger clonotype sits a single base away. Material for sequencing was PBMCs or a T cell subset sorted from them (not recorded which). The TCR sequence derives from a man in his late teens or twenties who had mild COVID-19 (a few samples of this study predate the infection). The sample titles of this study are shuffled in the database, so cell type and time point are left out; the donor was told from shared clones. Here the chain combines TRBV2 and TRBJ2-2; the D gene cannot be resolved reliably. The nucleotides are TGTGCCAGCAGTGAACTTGTGACTTCGAACACCGGGGAGCTGTTTTTT. It encodes CASSELVTSNTGELFF.